These 8 T cell receptor beta chains were all obtained from the same sample, sequenced in a study of T-cell reconstitution after alpha-beta-depleted transplantation in children. The TCRbeta library was prepared with unique molecular identifiers. TCRdb reprocessed the PCR reads with MiXCR, giving one entry per CDR3 protein. The data hold 600,000 to 700,000 distinct CDR3 sequences, with 16% observed a single time. The sequencing used PBMCs from the stem cell graft donor, collected from the stem cell graft. The receptors shown here come from a human donor who donated a stem cell graft to a child with acute myeloid leukemia.

This clonotype was seen a few times. This chain uses TRBV7-6 with TRBJ2-1; D is unclear. CDR1 SGHVS and CDR2 FNYEAQ come from the germline V gene. This CDR3 has 12 amino acids. Between the trimmed V and J ends, which lost 1 base and 9 bases, there was a span of 7 bases. DNA for the CDR3: TGTGCCAGCAGCTTAGGCCCCGCTGAGCAGTTCTTC. Translating gives CASSLGPAEQFF. Drawing the rest from reference TRBV7-6 and TRBJ2-1, the complete variable domain is GAGVSQSPRYKVTKRGQDVALRCDPISGHVSLYWYRQALGQGPEFLTYFNYEAQQDKSGLPNDRFSAERPEGSISTLTIQRTEQRDSAMYRCASSLGPAEQFFGPGTRLTVL.

Ten or more counts support this clonotype. The chain links TRBV20-1 to TRBJ1-6, with TRBD1 identical over 10 bases. Trimming took 1 base from V and 4 from J; bases not matched to a gene: 4. Germline lookup yields CDR1 DFQATT and CDR2 SNEGSKA (reference sequence). This CDR3 region has 16 residues. The CDR3 loop reads CSARVGDRGYNSPLHF. CDR3 nucleotide sequence: TGCAGTGCTAGAGTGGGGGACAGGGGTTATAATTCACCCCTCCACTTT.

This chain uses TRBV20-1 with TRBJ2-3; D unresolved. From germline, CDR1 is DFQATT and CDR2 SNEGSKA (reference sequence). CDR3 length equals 15 residues. Trimming stripped 3 bases from V and 3 bases from J, with 16 bases between. CDR3 region: CSASGKRLVTDTQYF. CDR3 bases: TGCAGTGCTAGCGGAAAACGGCTAGTGACAGATACGCAGTATTTT.

The chain carries TRBV7-2 and TRBJ1-5, with a possible D match to TRBD1 (6 bases). Germline-derived CDR1 and CDR2 are SGHTA and FQGNSA. This CDR3 contains 15 residues. The V gene lost 1 base and the J gene lost 6 bases, with 13 bases spanning the gap. Written as DNA, the CDR3 is TGTGCCAGCAGCTTAGAGGGGGGACACATTCAGCCCCAGCATTTT. Translated: CASSLEGGHIQPQHF.

In its sample, this clonotype was seen many times. The chain carries TRBV4-3 and TRBJ2-2; D may be TRBD1 or TRBD2 (6 bases each). The CDR3 loop spans 13 amino acids. CDR1 is LGHNA and CDR2 is YSLEER in the germline V gene. Between the trimmed V and J ends, which lost 6 bases and 7 bases, there was a span of 12 bases. The CDR3 coding sequence is TGCGCCAGCAGTGGAGGGGGATACGGGGAGCTGTTTTTT. This sequence encodes CASSGGGYGELFF.

V usage is TRBV24-1 and J usage is TRBJ1-5; 8 bases line up with TRBD1. The length of the CDR3 is 18 residues. V shed 5 bases, J shed 2 bases, and the junction held 13 bases outside the gene matches. The germline V gene encodes CDR1 KGHDR and CDR2 SFDVKD. DNA of the CDR3: TGTGCCACCAGTGGAGGGGGACAGGTGGCCGGGGGCAATCAGCCCCAGCATTTT. Amino acids: CATSGGGQVAGGNQPQHF.

The chain is built from TRBV3-1 and TRBJ2-1; 7 bases fit TRBD1. CDR1 is LGHDT and CDR2 is YNNKEL in the germline V gene (reference sequence). CDR3 length equals 13 residues. After removal of 4 bases from V and 14 bases from J, the junction contained 11 bases not matched to a gene. Written as DNA, the CDR3 is TGTGCCAGCAGCCGGGAACAGGGGTACGGGAAGTTCTTC. It codes for CASSREQGYGKFF.

This clonotype was observed at least ten times. This chain uses TRBV7-9 with TRBJ1-4; no clear D. Germline-derived CDR1 and CDR2 are SEHNR and FQNEAQ (reference sequence). Trimming left V 4 bases short and J 0 bases short, with 9 bases between. The CDR3 is 15 amino acids. The CDR3 loop is CASSSDGATNEKLFF. The CDR3 nucleotides are TGTGCCAGCAGCTCGGACGGAGCAACTAATGAAAAACTGTTTTTT.